This T cell receptor beta chain stems from a study of follicular helper T cells after annual influenza vaccination. This table comes from immunoSEQ multiplex PCR, and its TCRdb copy is limited to in-frame clones, with some not included. The data hold 10,000 to 15,000 clones, with around 80% observed a single time. CDR1 and CDR2 from the germline V gene are SEHNR and FQNEAQ (reference sequence). The CDR3 extends over 15 amino acids. Documented time point: 2014-2015 season, pre-vaccination. General study points: ICOS-CD38- cTfh most often held earlier Day 7 ICOS+CD38+ clones. Change in circulating plasmablasts correlated with ICOS+CD38+ cTfh clonality change.

As to this clone: Its antigen is still unknown. One junction end does not reproduce the germline sequence, and a read error may be involved.

The TCR originated in an adult who received the influenza vaccine. The V gene is TRBV7-9, the J gene TRBJ2-4, with 8 nucleotides matching TRBD2. The sample was CXCR5- memory CD4+ T cells sorted from blood, taken on the day of influenza vaccination. CDR3 sequence: CASSLSGVAKDIQYF. The CDR3 DNA reads as TGTGCCAGCAGCCTTAGCGGGGTAGCCAAAGACATTCAGTACTTC.